The present T cell receptor beta chain was sequenced within a study of OX40 agonist ivuxolimab in advanced cancers. V was clipped by 7 bases and J by 4 bases, with 5 bases between them. The CDR3 consists of 11 residues. Germline CDR1 and CDR2: LNHDA and SQIVND (reference sequence). Sequencing was performed with immunoSEQ multiplex PCR; in TCRdb, only in-frame clones are kept and a portion is missing. The profile shows over 10,000 clones, 80% to 90% of them singletons. Prior autoimmune disease or systemic immunosuppression barred patients. The TCR originated in an adult with an advanced solid tumor such as melanoma, head and neck, liver or kidney cancer. Sequenced here: CD4+ or CD8+ T cells sorted from blood, sampled in a trial of the OX40 agonist ivuxolimab. The rearrangement links TRBV19 to TRBJ2-1; no reliable D call. CDR3 loop: CASTAYNEQFF. The CDR3 nucleotides read TGTGCCAGTACCGCTTACAATGAGCAGTTCTTC.